Presented here are 20 T cell receptor beta chains from one specimen sequenced in a study of OX40 agonist ivuxolimab in advanced cancers. TCRdb's copy holds only in-frame clones and misses some; the assay was immunoSEQ multiplex PCR. The sample records around 38,000 clones, approximately 90% being singletons. Material: CD4+ or CD8+ T cells sorted from blood, obtained in a trial of the OX40 agonist ivuxolimab. The receptors shown here come from an adult with an advanced solid tumor such as melanoma, head and neck, liver or kidney cancer.

The gene calls are TRBV23-1 and TRBJ2-1, with no clear D. TRBV23-1 is an ORF, and what it does is uncertain. The ends were cut back, 2 bases at V and 5 bases at J, with 19 bases in the middle. The CDR3 covers 17 residues. The CDR3 DNA is TGCGCCAGCAGTCAAACCCAACCCGACCTACCTGACAATGAGCAGTTCTTC. Residues: CASSQTQPDLPDNEQFF.

This sequence joins TRBV27 and TRBJ1-4, with a possible D match to TRBD1 (5 bases). Germline assignment: CDR1 MNHEY and CDR2 SMNVEV (reference sequence). V lost 4 bases and J lost 13, with 16 bases in between. This CDR3 has 13 residues. The CDR3 reads CASSSNRGRGLFF. As DNA, the CDR3 is TGTGCCAGCAGTTCTAATCGAGGGAGGGGACTGTTTTTT.

The rearrangement links TRBV28 to TRBJ1-2; possible D gene TRBD1, 5 bases. Trimming took 5 bases from V and 2 from J, leaving 15 bases between them. Germline V gene data show CDR1 as MDHEN and CDR2 as SYDVKM. The CDR3 is made up of 15 amino acids. This CDR3 reads CASSPPGGGNYGYTF. The CDR3 nucleotides read TGTGCCAGCAGTCCCCCGGGGGGGGGAAACTATGGCTACACCTTC.

The chain couples TRBV14 to TRBJ1-1, with no clear D. V was trimmed by 3 bases and J by 1 base, leaving 3 bases between them. Germline-derived CDR1 and CDR2 are SGHDN and FVKESK. The CDR3 has 12 residues. CDR3 DNA sequence: TGTGCCAGCAGCCAGAGGAACACTGAAGCTTTCTTT. Residues: CASSQRNTEAFF.

This sequence joins TRBV5-1 and TRBJ1-6; 9 bases are a match to TRBD1. In germline, CDR1 is SGHRS, CDR2 YFSETQ. V was pared by 4 bases and J by 11 bases, with 10 bases of the junction left unmatched. The CDR3 contains 15 residues. CDR3 region: CASSSSYDRGTPLHF. CDR3 nucleotides: TGCGCCAGCAGCAGTTCTTACGACAGGGGGACACCCCTCCACTTT.

The chain is built from TRBV18 and TRBJ2-7; possibly TRBD2 for D (6 bases). Germline assignment: CDR1 KGHSH and CDR2 LQKENI. V shed 2 bases and J shed 6 bases, with 11 bases lying between them. The CDR3 extends over 13 amino acids. In DNA form, the CDR3 reads TGTGCCAGCTCACCAGGAGGGGTGGGCGAGCAGTACGTC. It is translated as CASSPGGVGEQYV.

V and J are TRBV13 and TRBJ2-1; D possibly corresponds to TRBD2 (6 bases). This CDR3 contains 15 residues. Germline CDR1 PRHDT, CDR2 FYEKMQ (reference sequence). V lost 2 bases to trimming and J lost 6 bases, with 14 bases between them. Here the CDR3 reads CASSLRRGAGNEQFF. DNA for the CDR3: TGTGCCAGCAGCTTAAGGAGGGGCGCGGGCAATGAGCAGTTCTTC.

CDR3: CASSPRDRQDEQYV. The DNA of the CDR3 is TGTGCCAGTAGTCCCCGGGACAGGCAAGACGAGCAGTACGTC. The chain employs TRBV19 and TRBJ2-7, with 8 nucleotides matching TRBD1. Germline assignment: CDR1 LNHDA and CDR2 SQIVND (reference sequence). The junction had 8 bases not matched to a gene; V was cut back by 5 bases and J by 5 bases. This CDR3 comprises 14 residues.

V gene TRBV7-9 combines with J gene TRBJ2-1; a weak D match, TRBD2 (5 bases). The CDR3 spans 16 residues. V gave up 0 bases and J gave up 8 bases, with 17 bases separating them. Per the germline V gene, CDR1 is SEHNR and CDR2 is FQNEAQ (reference sequence). As DNA, the CDR3 is TGTGCCAGCAGCTTAGCGCCGGGAAAGTACAACCATGAGCAGTTCTTC. Protein product: CASSLAPGKYNHEQFF.

This chain links TRBV25-1 with TRBJ2-2; the D is unclear. Germline V CDR1 and CDR2: MGHDK, SYGVNS. With 2 bases removed from V and 3 bases from J, the gap between germline ends came to 10 bases. The CDR3 runs to 15 residues. CDR3 nucleotides: TGTGCCAGCAGTGAAAAAAGGACGGACACCGGGGAGCTGTTTTTT. Amino acids: CASSEKRTDTGELFF.

The chain joins TRBV4-2 to TRBJ1-2; unclear D gene. Germline assignment: CDR1 LGHNA and CDR2 YNFKEQ. V shed 0 bases and J shed 4 bases, with 9 bases lying between them. The CDR3 runs 14 residues. CDR3 sequence (DNA): TGTGCCAGCAGCCAAGACCTCGGCCCCTATGGCTACACCTTC. The encoded protein is CASSQDLGPYGYTF.

The chain has TRBV5-6 and TRBJ2-1; no reliable D call. The V end was cut by 0 bases, the J end by 7 bases, with 8 bases between. The CDR3 runs to 13 residues. Per the germline V gene, CDR1 is SGHDT and CDR2 is YYEEEE. This chain's CDR3 is CASSLGGRNEQFF. In nucleotides, the CDR3 is TGTGCCAGCAGCTTGGGGGGTAGGAATGAGCAGTTCTTC. Full variable domain (rest looked up from reference TRBV5-6 and TRBJ2-1): DAGVTQSPTHLIKTRGQQVTLRCSPKSGHDTVSWYQQALGQGPQFIFQYYEEEERQRGNFPDRFSGHQFPNYSSELNVNALLLGDSALYLCASSLGGRNEQFFGPGTRLTVL.

The sample holds one count of this clone. The J gene is TRBJ2-7, the V gene TRBV5-6; TRBD1 matches 7 bases. Germline loops: CDR1 SGHDT, CDR2 YYEEEE. The CDR3 extends over 12 amino acids. The trim removed 4 bases at V and 7 bases at J, leaving 5 bases unmatched. As DNA, the CDR3 is TGTGCCAGCAGCATTGGACAGGTTGAGCAGTACTTC. It is translated as CASSIGQVEQYF.

The chain couples TRBV27 to TRBJ1-1; D gene ambiguous. CDR1 is MNHEY and CDR2 is SMNVEV in the germline V gene (reference sequence). The V end lost 0 bases, the J end lost 11 bases, and 13 bases lay between the germline ends. The CDR3 length is 13 residues. CDR3 bases: TGTGCCAGCAGTTTATCGGTTTGGGGAGACGCTTTCTTT. The encoded protein is CASSLSVWGDAFF.

V is TRBV4-2 and J is TRBJ2-1, with 8 bases lining up with TRBD2. V shed 4 bases and J 7 bases; nucleotides not matched to a gene: 12. The CDR3 length is 16 residues. Germline loops: CDR1 LGHNA, CDR2 YNFKEQ. CDR3 nucleotide sequence: TGTGCCAGCAGCCGGCCGGCCAGCGGGAGTAGGAATGAGCAGTTCTTC. It codes for CASSRPASGSRNEQFF.

The chain uses TRBV9 and TRBJ2-2; 9 bases agree with TRBD1. In germline, CDR1 is SGDLS, CDR2 YYNGEE. Losses at the gene ends were 4 bases for V and 6 bases for J; bases not matched to a gene: 1. The CDR3 length is 13 residues. CDR3 region: CASSRTGAGELFF. CDR3 DNA: TGTGCCAGCAGCCGGACAGGGGCCGGGGAGCTGTTTTTT.

The chain carries TRBV6-4 and TRBJ1-2, with 7 positions matching TRBD1. The junction had 10 bases not matched to a gene; V was cut back by 3 bases and J by 6 bases. The germline CDR1 and CDR2 sequences are MRHNA and SNTAGT. The CDR3 runs to 15 residues. CDR3 sequence: CASSEGGSPTDGYTF. Written as DNA, the CDR3 is TGTGCCAGCAGTGAAGGGGGCAGTCCGACTGATGGCTACACCTTC.

CDR3 sequence reads: CASIPGTEAFF. The CDR3 nucleotides read TGTGCCAGCATCCCAGGGACTGAAGCTTTCTTT. This chain joins TRBV2 and TRBJ1-1; a weak D match, TRBD1 (5 bases). The V and J ends lost 7 bases and 5 bases respectively, with 8 bases between them. CDR3 length: 11 amino acids. Germline V CDR1 and CDR2: SNHLY, FYNNEI.

The rearrangement uses TRBV28 and TRBJ2-2, with TRBD2 matching 14 bases. Germline CDR1 is MDHEN and CDR2 is SYDVKM. The CDR3 has 18 residues. V gave up 4 bases and J gave up 5 bases; unmatched junction bases: 9. The CDR3 is CASSSGGTSGRKTGELFF. CDR3 nucleotide sequence: TGTGCCAGCAGTTCGGGGGGGACTAGCGGGAGAAAAACCGGGGAGCTGTTTTTT.

The chain is built from TRBV7-9 and TRBJ2-7; TRBD2 matches at 13 bases. Germline CDR1 SEHNR, CDR2 FQNEAQ (reference sequence). The V and J ends lost 5 bases and 4 bases, in that order; junction bases with no gene match: 2. This CDR3 spans 14 amino acids. The CDR3 sequence is CASSGLAGVYEQYF. CDR3 nucleotides: TGTGCCAGCAGCGGACTAGCGGGAGTTTACGAGCAGTACTTC.